One sample yielded the 12 T cell receptor beta chains listed below, sequenced in a study of blood T cell repertoires in COVID-19. Clones were sequenced by immunoSEQ multiplex PCR, and TCRdb holds only the in-frame ones, with some missing. The sample yields roughly 250,000 clones, approximately 83% seen once. The sequencing sample was made of PBMCs or T cells enriched from blood (not recorded which). The source of these receptors is a woman in her thirties or forties with acute COVID-19.

This sequence joins TRBV27 and TRBJ1-5, with D unclear. There are 13 residues in the CDR3. The germline CDR1 and CDR2 sequences are MNHEY and SMNVEV (reference sequence). The ends were cut back, 1 base at V and 6 bases at J, with 7 bases in the middle. This CDR3 is CASSLLGSQPQHF. The CDR3, as DNA: TGTGCCAGCAGTTTATTAGGGAGTCAGCCCCAGCATTTT.

The chain uses TRBV5-1 and TRBJ1-1; 7 bases align to TRBD1. The CDR3 is 14 residues long. The V gene end was trimmed by 5 bases and the J gene end by 2 bases; junction bases not matched to a gene: 6. CDR1 and CDR2 from the germline V gene are SGHRS and YFSETQ. DNA of the CDR3: TGCGCCAGCAGTAGCGACAGGGCCAACACTGAAGCTTTCTTT. Protein product: CASSSDRANTEAFF.

The V gene is TRBV5-4, the J gene TRBJ2-3, with 7 positions matching TRBD1. CDR3 length: 15 amino acids. The germline V gene encodes CDR1 SGHNT and CDR2 YYREEE (reference sequence). J gave up 4 bases and V 4 bases, and 9 bases lay outside the gene matches. In DNA, the CDR3 is TGTGCCAGCAGCGTGGAGCAGGGGGTTGCAGATACGCAGTATTTT. This codes for CASSVEQGVADTQYF.

This chain joins TRBV5-1 and TRBJ2-1; D remains unclear. The V end lost 1 base, the J end lost 4 bases, and 6 bases lay between the germline ends. Germline V lookup: CDR1 SGHRS, CDR2 YFSETQ. This CDR3 region has 13 residues. The CDR3 protein is CASSLRGYNEQFF. The CDR3 DNA sequence: TGCGCCAGCAGCTTGCGAGGTTACAATGAGCAGTTCTTC. Combining the CDR3 with reference TRBV5-1 and TRBJ2-1 gives the whole variable domain KAGVTQTPRYLIKTRGQQVTLSCSPISGHRSVSWYQQTPGQGLQFLFEYFSETQRNKGNFPGRFSGRQFSNSRSEMNVSTLELGDSALYLCASSLRGYNEQFFGPGTRLTVL.

The V call is TRBV9, the J call TRBJ2-2; D gene uncertain. Between the trimmed V and J ends, which lost 2 bases and 0 bases, there was a span of 5 bases. The CDR3 is 14 amino acids. Germline values: CDR1 SGDLS, CDR2 YYNGEE. The CDR3 is CASSVQSNTGELFF. The CDR3 DNA is TGTGCCAGCAGCGTTCAGTCGAACACCGGGGAGCTGTTTTTT.

CDR3 in DNA: TGTGCCAGTAGTAGGGCAGACAGGGGCCGCGGGAACACTGAAGCTTTCTTT. This sequence encodes CASSRADRGRGNTEAFF. This chain uses TRBV19 with TRBJ1-1, with 8 bases lining up with TRBD1. CDR1 and CDR2 (germline): LNHDA, SQIVND (reference sequence). The CDR3 runs to 17 residues. With 4 bases clipped from V and 1 base from J, the junction kept 11 bases outside the gene matches.

The gene calls are TRBV5-1 and TRBJ2-5, with a possible D match to TRBD2 (5 bases). The germline CDR1 and CDR2 sequences are SGHRS and YFSETQ. V dropped 1 base and J dropped 0 bases, with 13 bases sitting between them. This CDR3 comprises 16 residues. CDR3 region: CASSLRGLWYQETQYF. The CDR3 DNA reads TGCGCCAGCAGCTTGCGCGGACTTTGGTACCAAGAGACCCAGTACTTC.

This chain uses TRBV18 with TRBJ1-4; no clear D. Trimming removed 6 bases at V and 4 bases at J, with 9 bases between. The CDR3 sequence is 13 residues long. CDR1 and CDR2 from the germline V gene are KGHSH and LQKENI. The CDR3 reads CASSNTRNEKLFF. The DNA of the CDR3 is TGTGCCAGCTCGAACACACGTAATGAAAAACTGTTTTTT. The entire variable domain, with the rest obtained from reference TRBV18 and TRBJ1-4, is as follows: NAGVMQNPRHLVRRRGQEARLRCSPMKGHSHVYWYRQLPEEGLKFMVYLQKENIIDESGMPKERFSAEFPKEGPSILRIQQVVRGDSAAYFCASSNTRNEKLFFGSGTQLSVL.

This chain connects TRBV5-1 to TRBJ2-3; the D gene is possibly TRBD1 (6 bases). V dropped 7 bases and J dropped 4 bases, with 16 bases sitting between them. Germline assignment: CDR1 SGHRS and CDR2 YFSETQ. There are 14 residues in the CDR3. The CDR3 protein is CASSERPGADTQYF. DNA for the CDR3: TGCGCCAGCTCCGAACGCCCAGGGGCAGATACGCAGTATTTT.

The chain is built from TRBV5-4 and TRBJ2-7; 14 bases agree with TRBD2. The junction had 4 bases not matched to a gene; V was cut back by 4 bases and J by 7 bases. The CDR3 loop spans 14 amino acids. The V gene's germline CDR1 is SGHNT and CDR2 YYREEE (reference sequence). The CDR3 nucleotides are TGTGCCAGCAGCCCGGGGACTAGCGGGAGAGAGCAGTACTTC. It specifies CASSPGTSGREQYF.

The chain employs TRBV11-3 and TRBJ2-7; 12 bases agree with TRBD1. Per the germline V gene, CDR1 is SGHNT and CDR2 is YENEEA. The ends lost 5 bases at V and 5 bases at J; junction bases unmatched: 16. CDR3 length: 18 residues. The CDR3 spells CASSVGRGQGANYDEQYF. CDR3 DNA sequence: TGTGCCAGCAGCGTCGGCCGGGGACAGGGGGCGAACTACGACGAGCAGTACTTC.

The CDR3 DNA reads TGTGCCACCACGGAACGGGAGCTAGCGGGAGGCTACAATGAGCAGTTCTTC. Its translation is CATTERELAGGYNEQFF. The genes are TRBV7-8 and TRBJ2-1; 11 bases are shared with TRBD2. From germline, CDR1 is SGHVS and CDR2 FQNEAQ. The junction had 14 bases not matched to a gene; V was cut back by 10 bases and J by 3 bases. The CDR3 length is 17 residues.